This T cell receptor beta chain stems from a study of cytomegalovirus exposure and HLA in healthy donors. Study-wide context: Samples from HLA-typed donors yielded 65 million to 90 million unique TCRs in an early data release. Study-wide results and limits: Reports state that TCR beta sequences accurately predicted most subjects' HLA-A and HLA-B alleles. TCR beta V- and J-gene trimming, according to a later analysis, was linked to a missense DCLRE1C variant.

13 Jbeta primers and 60 Vbeta primers were used for the PCR. Some clones are missing from TCRdb's copy, which holds only in-frame ones; the method was immunoSEQ multiplex PCR. This table has roughly 180,000 clones, less than 90% appearing once. Germline CDR1 SGDLS, CDR2 YYNGEE. The germline V and J ends were trimmed by 0 bases and 4 bases, with 23 bases remaining between them. The CDR3 is 19 amino acids. This clone has more than one count but fewer than ten. Its antigen is not identified. This chain uses TRBV9 with TRBJ2-1, with a possible D match to TRBD2 (6 bases). Sequenced input: PBMCs. The clonotype comes from a man aged 25 to 40 in good health and CMV-seronegative. The CDR3 sequence is CASSVGPPRWAGRYNEQFF. The DNA of the CDR3 is TGTGCCAGCAGCGTAGGGCCCCCCCGATGGGCGGGAAGGTACAATGAGCAGTTCTTC.